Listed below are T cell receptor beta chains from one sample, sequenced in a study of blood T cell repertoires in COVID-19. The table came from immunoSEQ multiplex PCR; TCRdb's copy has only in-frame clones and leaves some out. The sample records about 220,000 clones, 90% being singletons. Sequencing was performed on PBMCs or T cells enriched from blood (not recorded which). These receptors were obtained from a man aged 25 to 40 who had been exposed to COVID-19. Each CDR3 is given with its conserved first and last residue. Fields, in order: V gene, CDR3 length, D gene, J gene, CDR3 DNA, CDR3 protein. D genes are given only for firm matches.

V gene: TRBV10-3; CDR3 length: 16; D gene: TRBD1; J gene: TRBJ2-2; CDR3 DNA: TGTGCCATCAGTGAGCCCGGGACAGGAGCCGACCGGGAGCTGTTTTTT; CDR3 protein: CAISEPGTGADRELFF
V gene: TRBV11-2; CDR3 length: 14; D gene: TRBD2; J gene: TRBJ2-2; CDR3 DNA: TGTGCCAGCAGCTTGCGGGGGGCGGACGGGGAGCTGTTTTTT; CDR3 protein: CASSLRGADGELFF
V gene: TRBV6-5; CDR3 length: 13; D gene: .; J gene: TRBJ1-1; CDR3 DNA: TGTGCCAGCAGGGCCAACGTGAACACTGAAGCTTTCTTT; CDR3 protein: CASRANVNTEAFF
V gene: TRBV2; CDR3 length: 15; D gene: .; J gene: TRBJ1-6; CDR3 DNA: TGTGCCAGCACCGTTCAGAAACATAATAATTCACCCCTCCACTTT; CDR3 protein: CASTVQKHNNSPLHF
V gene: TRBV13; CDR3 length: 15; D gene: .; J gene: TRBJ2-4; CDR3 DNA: TGTGCCAGCAGCTTAGAGGCTGGGGGCAAGGCCATTCAGTACTTC; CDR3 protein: CASSLEAGGKAIQYF
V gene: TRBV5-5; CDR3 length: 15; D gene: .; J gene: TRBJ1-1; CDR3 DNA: TGTGCCAGCAGCCACACCGGTCTGCGGGACACTGAAGCTTTCTTT; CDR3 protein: CASSHTGLRDTEAFF
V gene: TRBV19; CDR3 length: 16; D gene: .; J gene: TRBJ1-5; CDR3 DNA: TGTGCCAGTAGTATAGATTTCCCCCCGCGGTCAAAGCCCCAGCATTTT; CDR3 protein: CASSIDFPPRSKPQHF
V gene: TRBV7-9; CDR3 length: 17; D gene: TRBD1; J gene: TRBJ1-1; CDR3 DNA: TGTGCCAGCAGCCTCCGGACAGGTCGACACATGAACACTGAAGCTTTCTTT; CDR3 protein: CASSLRTGRHMNTEAFF
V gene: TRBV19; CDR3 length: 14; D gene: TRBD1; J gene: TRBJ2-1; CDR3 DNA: TGTGCCAGTAGTCAATCTCGGGACAGAGGCGAGCAGTTCTTC; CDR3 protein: CASSQSRDRGEQFF
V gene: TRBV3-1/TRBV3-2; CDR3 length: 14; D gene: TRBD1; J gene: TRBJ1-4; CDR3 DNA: TGTGCCAGCAGTAAGAGTCCAGGGGGGGAAAAACTGTTTTTT; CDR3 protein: CASSKSPGGEKLFF